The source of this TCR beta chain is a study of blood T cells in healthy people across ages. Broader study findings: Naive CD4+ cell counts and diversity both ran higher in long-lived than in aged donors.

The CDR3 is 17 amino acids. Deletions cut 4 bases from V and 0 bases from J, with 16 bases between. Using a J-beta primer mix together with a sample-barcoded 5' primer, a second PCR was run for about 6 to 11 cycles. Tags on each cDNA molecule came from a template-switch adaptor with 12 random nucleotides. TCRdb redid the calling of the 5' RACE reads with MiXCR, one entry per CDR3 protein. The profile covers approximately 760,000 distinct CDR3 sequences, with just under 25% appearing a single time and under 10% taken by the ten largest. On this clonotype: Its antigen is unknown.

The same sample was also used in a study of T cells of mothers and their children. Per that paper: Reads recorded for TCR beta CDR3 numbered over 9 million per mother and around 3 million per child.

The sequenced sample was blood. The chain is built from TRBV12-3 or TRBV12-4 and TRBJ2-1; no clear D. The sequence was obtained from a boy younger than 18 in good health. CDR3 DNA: TGTGCCAGCAGTTCCCTAGAGACTCTCGACTCCTACAATGAGCAGTTCTTC. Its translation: CASSSLETLDSYNEQFF.